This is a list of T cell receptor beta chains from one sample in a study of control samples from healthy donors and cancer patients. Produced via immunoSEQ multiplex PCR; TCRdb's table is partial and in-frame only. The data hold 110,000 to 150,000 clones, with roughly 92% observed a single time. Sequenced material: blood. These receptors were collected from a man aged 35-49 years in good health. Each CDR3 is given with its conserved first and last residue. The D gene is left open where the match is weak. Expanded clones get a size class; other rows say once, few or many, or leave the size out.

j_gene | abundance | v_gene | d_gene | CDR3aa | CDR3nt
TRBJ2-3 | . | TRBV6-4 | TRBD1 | CASSETGTGSDTQYF | TGTGCCAGCAGTGAGACCGGGACAGGGTCAGATACGCAGTATTTT
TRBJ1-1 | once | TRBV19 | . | CASSWIGTEAFF | TGTGCCAGTAGTTGGATAGGGACTGAAGCTTTCTTT
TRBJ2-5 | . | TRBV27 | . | CASSLRSQGRETQYF | TGTGCCAGCAGTTTACGATCACAGGGCCGGGAGACCCAGTACTTC
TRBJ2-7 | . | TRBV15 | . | CATSPRDGLSSYEQYF | TGTGCCACCAGCCCCCGGGACGGCCTGAGCTCCTACGAGCAGTACTTC
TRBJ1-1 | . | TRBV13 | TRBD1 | CASRHTGGRGTEAFF | TGTGCCAGCAGACACACAGGGGGGAGAGGGACTGAAGCTTTCTTT
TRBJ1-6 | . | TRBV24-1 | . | CATSDRSGSPLHF | TGTGCCACCAGTGACAGGTCGGGTTCACCCCTCCACTTT
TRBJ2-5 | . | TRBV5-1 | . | CASSFWGYQETQYF | TGCGCCAGCAGCTTTTGGGGGTACCAAGAGACCCAGTACTTC
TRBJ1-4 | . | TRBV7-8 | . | CASSQDRALFEREKLFF | TGTGCCAGCAGCCAAGACAGAGCTCTCTTTGAACGGGAAAAACTGTTTTTT
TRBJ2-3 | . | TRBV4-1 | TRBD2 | CASSQTRTSGASDTQYF | TGCGCCAGCAGCCAGACCCGGACTAGCGGGGCTTCAGATACGCAGTATTTT
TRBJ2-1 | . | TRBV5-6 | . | CASSSLSANEQFF | TGTGCCAGCAGCTCCCTAAGTGCCAATGAGCAGTTCTTC
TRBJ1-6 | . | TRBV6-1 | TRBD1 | CASSEEATGRNSPLHF | TGTGCCAGCAGTGAAGAAGCGACAGGGCGAAATTCACCCCTCCACTTT
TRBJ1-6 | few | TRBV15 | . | CATSRVRRQLRSHF | TGTGCCACCAGCAGAGTACGTAGGCAGTTGCGTTCTCACTTT
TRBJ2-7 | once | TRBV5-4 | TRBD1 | CASSLNQGAYEQYF | TGTGCCAGCAGCTTGAATCAGGGGGCCTACGAGCAGTACTTC
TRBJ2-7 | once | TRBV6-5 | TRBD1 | CASSSSLRDRVQF | TGTGCCAGCAGTTCAAGCCTCCGGGACAGGGTCCAATTC
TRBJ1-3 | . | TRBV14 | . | CASSHRGHSGNTIYF | TGTGCCAGCAGCCATAGGGGCCACTCTGGAAACACCATATATTTT
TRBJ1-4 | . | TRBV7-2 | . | CASSFSRQAKLFF | TGTGCCAGCAGCTTTTCTAGGCAGGCAAAACTGTTTTTT
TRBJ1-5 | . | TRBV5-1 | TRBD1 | CASSPGQGINQPQHF | TGCGCCAGCAGCCCGGGACAGGGAATAAATCAGCCCCAGCATTTT
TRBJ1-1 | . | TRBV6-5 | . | CASSSGASTEAFF | TGTGCCAGCAGTTCGGGGGCTAGCACTGAAGCTTTCTTT
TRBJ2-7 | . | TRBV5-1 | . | CARGSRGCPYEQYF | TGCGCCAGAGGATCTCGGGGCTGCCCCTACGAGCAGTACTTC
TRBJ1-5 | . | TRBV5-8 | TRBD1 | CASSLEGAGNQPQHF | TGTGCCAGCAGCTTGGAGGGGGCTGGGAATCAGCCCCAGCATTTT
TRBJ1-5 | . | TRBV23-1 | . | CASSKRQQGNQPQHF | TGCGCCAGCAGTAAGAGACAGCAAGGGAATCAGCCCCAGCATTTT
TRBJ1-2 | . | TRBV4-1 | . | CASSQALRTQKYGYTF | TGCGCCAGCAGCCAGGCTCTCCGGACGCAGAAGTATGGCTACACCTTC
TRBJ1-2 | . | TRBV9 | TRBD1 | CASSVEGQAYGYTF | TGTGCCAGCAGCGTAGAAGGACAGGCCTATGGCTACACCTTC
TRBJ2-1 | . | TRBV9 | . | CASSVETGIYNEQFF | TGTGCCAGCAGCGTAGAGACGGGGATCTACAATGAGCAGTTCTTC
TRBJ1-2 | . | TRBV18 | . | CASSPTISGGFYGYTF | TGTGCCAGCTCACCCACGATCTCGGGGGGGTTCTATGGCTACACCTTC
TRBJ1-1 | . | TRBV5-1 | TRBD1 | CASRPYGTVTEAFF | TGCGCCAGCAGGCCGTACGGGACAGTCACTGAAGCTTTCTTT
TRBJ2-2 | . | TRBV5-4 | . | CASSLGTGAGELFF | TGTGCCAGCAGCCTTGGGACGGGGGCCGGGGAGCTGTTTTTT